A selection of T cell receptor beta chains follows, all from one sample in a study of cytomegalovirus exposure and HLA in healthy donors. The assay was immunoSEQ multiplex PCR, and TCRdb's table has in-frame clones only and misses some. The profile covers some 40,000 clones, with over 60% appearing a single time and around 3.9% taken by the ten largest. Sequenced material: PBMCs. All receptors come from a man between 40 and 49 years old in good health and CMV-seronegative. The CDR3 runs from the conserved cysteine through the conserved F or W. D genes are given only for firm matches. Part of the rows lack a size; the others show once, few, many or a class for expanded clones.

TRBV4-1	.	TRBJ2-7	15	.	TGCGCCAGCAGCCATGCAGGGCCGGTATCCTACGAGCAGTACTTC	CASSHAGPVSYEQYF
TRBV29-1	TRBD1	TRBJ2-1	13	few	TGCAGCGTCATGGGACAGGGTCTCAATGAGCAGTTCTTC	CSVMGQGLNEQFF
TRBV5-6	.	TRBJ2-5	14	.	TGTGCCAGCAGCTTGTGGGGAGTTAGGGAGACCCAGTACTTC	CASSLWGVRETQYF
TRBV6-5	.	TRBJ1-1	15	.	TGTGCCAGCAGATCCCCTACAGGGAAAGGCACTGAAGCTTTCTTT	CASRSPTGKGTEAFF
TRBV11-2	.	TRBJ1-6	16	.	TGTGCCAGCAGCTTAGACACCTACAGCCGAAATTCACCCCTCCACTTT	CASSLDTYSRNSPLHF
TRBV19	.	TRBJ1-1	13	.	TGTGCCAGTAAATTGGGTGGCGGCACTGAAGCTTTCTTT	CASKLGGGTEAFF
TRBV7-9	.	TRBJ1-2	15	.	TGTGCCAGCAGCCATGATGGCCAGGGGAGGGATGGCTACACCTTC	CASSHDGQGRDGYTF
TRBV5-1	.	TRBJ1-3	13	few	TGCGCCAGCAGCCGCAAAGAGGGAAACACCATATATTTT	CASSRKEGNTIYF
TRBV11-2	TRBD1	TRBJ2-3	12	.	TGTGCCAGCAGTCCGACCGGGACAGGGCAGTATTTT	CASSPTGTGQYF
TRBV7-2	TRBD2	TRBJ2-7	15	.	TGTGCCAGCAGCTTAGAGCATAGCGGGGGGAATGAGCAGTACTTC	CASSLEHSGGNEQYF